These T cell receptor beta chains were read from a single sample in a study of early T cells in non-severe SARS-CoV-2 infection. TCRdb re-called the 5' RACE reads with MiXCR, one entry per CDR3 protein. The top ten hold 8% to 10% of the sample, which has tens of thousands of distinct CDR3 sequences, 3% to 4% seen once. The specimen sequenced was whole blood. The source is an adult who was a healthcare worker with PCR-confirmed SARS-CoV-2 infection or an uninfected control (not recorded which). Both conserved end residues are part of each CDR3. The order of the fields is clone size, V gene, J gene, D gene, CDR3 protein, CDR3 DNA. The D gene is left open where the match is weak. Only part of the rows carry a size: once, few, many, or a class if the clone is expanded.

many	TRBV4-1	TRBJ1-6	.	CASSQERQGYSPLHF	TGCGCCAGCAGCCAAGAACGGCAGGGATATTCACCCCTCCACTTT
few	TRBV15	TRBJ2-3	TRBD2	CATSPLAGALDTQYF	TGTGCCACCAGCCCACTAGCGGGGGCATTGGATACGCAGTATTTT
many	TRBV5-1	TRBJ1-1	.	CASSLTPPRENTEAFF	TGCGCCAGCAGCTTGACCCCCCCCAGGGAGAACACTGAAGCTTTCTTT
many	TRBV7-8	TRBJ1-4	.	CASSLVRTRILEKLFF	TGTGCCAGCAGCTTAGTGAGGACAAGGATTCTTGAAAAACTGTTTTTT
many	TRBV3-1	TRBJ2-3	TRBD2	CASSQELTSGRSQYF	TGTGCCAGCAGCCAAGAATTGACTAGCGGGAGATCGCAGTATTTT
.	TRBV20-1	TRBJ2-5	.	CSATGETQYF	TGCAGTGCTACTGGCGAGACCCAGTACTTC
many	TRBV20-1	TRBJ2-2	TRBD1	CSARGRDRSNTGELFF	TGCAGTGCTAGAGGGCGGGACAGGTCGAACACCGGGGAGCTGTTTTTT
many	TRBV7-9	TRBJ1-4	.	CASSLQFREKLFF	TGTGCCAGCAGCTTGCAGTTTCGCGAAAAACTGTTTTTT
many	TRBV27	TRBJ2-1	.	CASSSGNNNEQFF	TGTGCCAGCAGTTCGGGAAATAACAATGAGCAGTTCTTC
many	TRBV20-1	TRBJ1-6	TRBD1	CSARDATGGYVKSPLHF	TGCAGTGCTAGAGATGCTACAGGGGGCTACGTTAAATCACCCCTCCACTTT
.	TRBV29-1	TRBJ2-7	TRBD2	CSVRIGAGGLREQYF	TGCAGCGTTCGAATTGGTGCGGGAGGTCTACGGGAGCAGTACTTC
few	TRBV5-1	TRBJ1-5	.	CASSLGSGNQPQHF	TGCGCCAGCAGCTTGGGCAGTGGCAATCAGCCCCAGCATTTT
few	TRBV30	TRBJ2-2	.	CAWSVWAGELFF	TGTGCCTGGAGTGTTTGGGCCGGGGAGCTGTTTTTT
medium-sized	TRBV4-1	TRBJ1-2	TRBD1	CASSPDRGAYGYTF	TGCGCCAGCAGCCCCGACAGGGGGGCCTATGGCTACACCTTC
few	TRBV29-1	TRBJ2-1	TRBD2	CSASEASGSQDEQFF	TGCAGCGCTTCAGAGGCCAGCGGGAGTCAGGATGAGCAGTTCTTC
many	TRBV29-1	TRBJ2-2	.	CSVAPNTGELFF	TGCAGCGTCGCCCCGAACACCGGGGAGCTGTTTTTT
many	TRBV27	TRBJ2-5	.	CASSFYPPLGETQYF	TGTGCCAGCAGTTTCTACCCACCCCTGGGGGAGACCCAGTACTTC
few	TRBV7-9	TRBJ2-1	.	CASSFSINEQFF	TGTGCCAGCAGTTTTTCAATCAATGAGCAGTTCTTC
many	TRBV28	TRBJ2-7	.	CASSLSWDTYF	TGTGCCAGCAGTTTATCCTGGGACACGTACTTC
many	TRBV5-4	TRBJ2-1	TRBD2	CASSWRAGGGNEQFF	TGTGCCAGCAGCTGGAGAGCGGGAGGGGGCAATGAGCAGTTCTTC
many	TRBV5-5	TRBJ2-6	.	CASSFLGSTSGANVLTF	TGTGCCAGCAGCTTTTTGGGATCAACCTCTGGGGCCAACGTCCTGACTTTC
.	TRBV6-1	TRBJ2-3	.	CASSEGGGSTDTQYF	TGTGCCAGCAGTGAAGGAGGAGGGAGCACAGATACGCAGTATTTT
few	TRBV5-1	TRBJ2-3	TRBD2	CASSLGLAEMSDTQYF	TGCGCCAGCAGCTTGGGACTAGCGGAGATGTCAGATACGCAGTATTTT
many	TRBV4-3	TRBJ2-1	TRBD2	CASSWTSGRHNEQFF	TGCGCCAGCAGCTGGACTAGCGGGAGGCACAATGAGCAGTTCTTC
few	TRBV7-9	TRBJ2-2	TRBD1	CASSLRDRAHTGELFF	TGTGCCAGCAGCTTACGGGACAGGGCCCACACCGGGGAGCTGTTTTTT
many	TRBV19	TRBJ2-1	.	CASSTSSSYNEQFF	TGTGCCAGTAGTACTAGCAGCTCCTACAATGAGCAGTTCTTC
many	TRBV19	TRBJ2-4	TRBD2	CASSGVSSGSKNIQYF	TGTGCCAGTAGTGGTGTCTCTAGCGGGAGTAAAAACATTCAGTACTTC
many	TRBV20-1	TRBJ2-7	.	CSARDLVTEPVPEQYF	TGCAGTGCTAGAGATCTCGTGACGGAGCCGGTCCCCGAGCAGTACTTC
many	TRBV4-1	TRBJ1-5	.	CASKGLGQPQHF	TGCGCCAGCAAGGGGTTGGGGCAGCCCCAGCATTTT
few	TRBV29-1	TRBJ1-3	.	CSVVDLSSGNTIYF	TGCAGCGTCGTTGACCTTAGCTCTGGAAACACCATATATTTT
many	TRBV24-1	TRBJ2-7	.	CATSGGTREQYF	TGTGCCACCAGTGGCGGAACGCGCGAGCAGTACTTC
many	TRBV4-3	TRBJ1-2	.	CASSQDFVDGPLGYTF	TGCGCCAGCAGCCAAGATTTTGTCGACGGTCCCCTTGGCTACACCTTC
many	TRBV28	TRBJ2-5	.	CASRGDDYQETQYF	TGTGCCAGCAGGGGAGATGACTACCAAGAGACCCAGTACTTC
many	TRBV7-3	TRBJ2-1	TRBD2	CASSSSGQYNEQFF	TGTGCCAGCAGCTCTAGCGGGCAATACAATGAGCAGTTCTTC
many	TRBV2	TRBJ2-1	.	CASSLSGGTYNEQFF	TGTGCCAGCAGTTTAAGCGGAGGGACCTACAATGAGCAGTTCTTC
many	TRBV7-2	TRBJ2-5	TRBD2	CASSSESGGIRQETQYF	TGTGCCAGCAGCTCGGAATCGGGAGGGATTAGACAAGAGACCCAGTACTTC
many	TRBV29-1	TRBJ2-2	TRBD2	CSVAAGENTGELFF	TGCAGCGTTGCCGCGGGGGAGAACACCGGGGAGCTGTTTTTT
few	TRBV9	TRBJ2-1	.	CASSGDFLEQFF	TGTGCCAGCAGCGGGGACTTTCTTGAGCAGTTCTTC
many	TRBV7-9	TRBJ2-1	TRBD2	CASSLVLAGLDEQFF	TGTGCCAGCAGCTTAGTACTAGCGGGCCTGGATGAGCAGTTCTTC
many	TRBV4-1	TRBJ2-3	TRBD2	CASSQSGLAGNTDTQYF	TGCGCCAGCAGCCAAAGCGGACTAGCGGGAAACACAGATACGCAGTATTTT
many	TRBV7-9	TRBJ2-3	.	CASSSSTDTQYF	TGTGCCAGCAGCTCCTCCACAGATACGCAGTATTTT
many	TRBV19	TRBJ2-3	.	CASSRIILSTDTQYF	TGTGCCAGTAGTAGGATAATCCTTAGCACAGATACGCAGTATTTT
few	TRBV7-2	TRBJ2-6	.	CASSRQASLSGANVLTF	TGTGCCAGCAGCCGACAGGCCTCACTCTCTGGGGCCAACGTCCTGACTTTC
many	TRBV7-9	TRBJ2-1	.	CASSPYPALYNEQFF	TGTGCCAGCAGCCCTTACCCGGCCCTTTACAATGAGCAGTTCTTC
many	TRBV25-1	TRBJ2-3	TRBD2	CASRASGTSTDTQYF	TGTGCCAGCCGGGCTAGCGGAACCAGCACAGATACGCAGTATTTT
many	TRBV27	TRBJ2-1	.	CASRSRGDNEQFF	TGTGCCAGCAGATCAAGAGGGGACAATGAGCAGTTCTTC
many	TRBV29-1	TRBJ2-1	TRBD2	CSVDTSGNYNEQFF	TGCAGCGTTGACACTAGCGGGAACTACAATGAGCAGTTCTTC
many	TRBV27	TRBJ2-1	.	CASSYPQRGSYNEQFF	TGTGCCAGCAGTTACCCACAACGGGGCTCCTACAATGAGCAGTTCTTC
.	TRBV11-1	TRBJ1-1	.	CASSPPPGSTEAFF	TGTGCCAGCAGCCCGCCCCCAGGGAGCACTGAAGCTTTCTTT
.	TRBV4-1	TRBJ2-2	.	CASSHRDMGFNTGELFF	TGCGCCAGCAGCCATCGGGACATGGGCTTTAACACCGGGGAGCTGTTTTTT
many	TRBV7-9	TRBJ2-1	TRBD2	CASSDPGLAGIIVGNEQFF	TGTGCCAGCAGCGATCCTGGACTAGCGGGAATCATTGTGGGCAATGAGCAGTTCTTC
many	TRBV5-1	TRBJ2-1	TRBD2	CASASGGASSYNEQFF	TGCGCCAGCGCCAGCGGGGGGGCCAGCTCCTACAATGAGCAGTTCTTC
few	TRBV12-3/TRBV12-4	TRBJ1-2	TRBD1	CASSYPDREGYYTF	TGTGCCAGCAGTTACCCGGACAGGGAAGGTTACTACACCTTC
many	TRBV10-3	TRBJ2-2	.	CAISRELTGELFF	TGTGCCATCAGTAGGGAATTGACCGGGGAGCTGTTTTTT
many	TRBV7-8	TRBJ2-7	.	CASSSLRDGYEQYF	TGTGCCAGCAGCTCCCTGCGGGACGGCTACGAGCAGTACTTC
medium-sized	TRBV28	TRBJ2-6	.	CASSSLQKDTLISGANVLTF	TGTGCCAGCAGTTCCCTACAGAAGGATACGCTAATCTCTGGGGCCAACGTCCTGACTTTC
.	TRBV4-2	TRBJ1-2	TRBD1	CASSQEGGRVNGYTF	TGTGCCAGCAGCCAAGAAGGGGGCAGGGTAAATGGCTACACCTTC
.	TRBV12-3/TRBV12-4	TRBJ1-5	.	CASSSGTNNQPQHF	TGTGCCAGCAGTTCAGGGACGAACAATCAGCCCCAGCATTTT
many	TRBV29-1	TRBJ2-3	.	CSVGGGGEGDTQYF	TGCAGCGTTGGGGGAGGAGGGGAAGGGGATACGCAGTATTTT
many	TRBV29-1	TRBJ1-2	TRBD1	CSVDRTGGGLGYGYTF	TGCAGCGTTGATAGGACAGGGGGCGGACTCGGCTATGGCTACACCTTC